These T cell receptor beta chains were read from a single sample in a study of OX40 agonist ivuxolimab in advanced cancers. TCRdb keeps only in-frame clones here, not all; method: immunoSEQ multiplex PCR. The sample carries 45,000 or so clones, more than 75% recorded once. This sample comprised CD4+ or CD8+ T cells sorted from blood, obtained in a trial of the OX40 agonist ivuxolimab. Receptor source: an adult with an advanced solid tumor such as melanoma, head and neck, liver or kidney cancer. Each CDR3 is given with its conserved first and last residue. A D gene is named only where the DNA matches it firmly. Not all rows give a size; the values are once, few, many and, for expanded clones, a class.

j_call clone_size d_call v_call cdr3_nt cdr3_aa
TRBJ2-2 . . TRBV29-1 TGCAGCGTTGAGTGGAGCGCCGGGGAGCTGTTTTTT CSVEWSAGELFF
TRBJ2-3 . TRBD2 TRBV7-8 TGTGCCAGCAGACGACTAGCGGGGTCGAGTACAGATACGCAGTATTTT CASRRLAGSSTDTQYF
TRBJ2-2 few TRBD1 TRBV5-6 TGTGCCAGCAGCCGGGGGACAGGGGGCATCGGGGAGCTGTTTTTT CASSRGTGGIGELFF
TRBJ2-7 . TRBD2 TRBV10-3 TGTGCCATCAGGGGACTAGCGGGAGGCGAGCAGTACTTC CAIRGLAGGEQYF
TRBJ1-1 few . TRBV7-9 TGTGCCAGCAGCCCAGATGTCGGGGTTGGCACTGAAGCTTTCTTT CASSPDVGVGTEAFF
TRBJ2-7 . . TRBV10-3 TGTGCCATCAGTGAGTCGGATTACGAGCAGTACTTC CAISESDYEQYF
TRBJ1-4 . . TRBV5-3 TGTGCCAGAAGCCAAACAGGGAGGGCGGCAACTAATGAAAAACTGTTTTTT CARSQTGRAATNEKLFF
TRBJ1-1 . . TRBV4-2 TGTGCCAGCAGCCAAGGTTTTGAAGCTTTCTTT CASSQGFEAFF
TRBJ1-4 . TRBD1 TRBV7-8 TGTGCCAGCAGCTCCACCCGCCCGGACAGGGGTGAAAAACTGTTTTTT CASSSTRPDRGEKLFF
TRBJ2-6 . . TRBV27 TGTGCCAGCAGTTTATCCGTATCCGGGGCCAACGTCCTGACTTTC CASSLSVSGANVLTF
TRBJ2-7 . . TRBV23-1 TGCGCCAGCAAGGTGGACGGGGGATTGGGTGAGCAGTACTTC CASKVDGGLGEQYF
TRBJ2-1 . . TRBV10-2 TGCGCCAGCAGTGACCTAGCAGGGGGGAACTACAATGAGCAGTTCTTC CASSDLAGGNYNEQFF
TRBJ2-1 few TRBD2 TRBV7-9 TGTGCCAGCAGCTCTACTAGCGGGAGGGCCTTAGGGGGTGAGCAGTTCTTC CASSSTSGRALGGEQFF
TRBJ2-5 . TRBD2 TRBV4-1 TGCGCCAGCAGCCAGCGACTAGCGGGAGGCGGTACTGGGGAGACCCAGTACTTC CASSQRLAGGGTGETQYF
TRBJ2-1 . . TRBV6-5 TGTGCCAGCAGTTACAGGGGACCCTACAATGAGCAGTTCTTC CASSYRGPYNEQFF
TRBJ2-1 . . TRBV11-2 TGTGCCAGCAGCTTAGAGCTCGGGGCACTACAGGGAAAAGGGAATGAGCAGTTCTTC CASSLELGALQGKGNEQFF
TRBJ2-1 . TRBD2 TRBV29-1 TGCAGCGTTGAAGGAGTAGCGGGGGGTTACAATGAGCAGTTCTTC CSVEGVAGGYNEQFF
TRBJ2-3 . . TRBV7-9 TGTGCCAGCAGCAACTATACTAGGGTTAAGACGCAGTATTTT CASSNYTRVKTQYF
TRBJ1-5 . . TRBV4-3 TGCGCCAGCAGCCAAAAGGATGGGGGTCAGCCCCAGCATTTT CASSQKDGGQPQHF
TRBJ1-5 . . TRBV27 TGTGCCAGCAGTTTAGGGGGTGGGAGTCAGCCCCAGCATTTT CASSLGGGSQPQHF
TRBJ2-1 . . TRBV15 TGTGCCACCAGCGACGGACAGCTCAATGAGCAGTTCTTC CATSDGQLNEQFF
TRBJ1-5 many . TRBV5-6 TGTGCCAGCAGCCCGACCCCCTGGCGACAGCCCCAGCATTTT CASSPTPWRQPQHF